These 11 T cell receptor beta chains share one sample of origin, sequenced in a study of siplizumab effects on memory and regulatory T cells. TCRdb's table, derived via immunoSEQ multiplex PCR, lists solely in-frame clones and lacks some. Of tens of thousands of clones in the sample, 79% were seen once. The sequencing sample was made of memory CD4+ T cells sorted from blood. Every receptor here comes from a human donor in good health.

The V call is TRBV30, the J call TRBJ1-4, with 8 bases lining up with TRBD1. V gave up 3 bases and J gave up 0 bases; unmatched junction bases: 6. CDR1 is GTSNPN and CDR2 is SVGIG in the germline V gene (reference sequence). This CDR3 spans 16 amino acids. CDR3 coding DNA: TGTGCCTGGAGGCCCGGGACAGGCTCAACTAATGAAAAACTGTTTTTT. Translation gives CAWRPGTGSTNEKLFF.

The CDR3 sequence is CSVKRDRDNSPLHF. CDR3 coding DNA: TGCAGCGTGAAGCGGGACAGGGACAATTCACCCCTCCACTTT. The chain joins TRBV29-1 to TRBJ1-6; 9 nucleotides align to TRBD1. This CDR3 is built from 14 residues. Germline lookup yields CDR1 SQVTM and CDR2 ANQGSEA. V shed 6 bases, J shed 7 bases, and the junction held 7 bases outside the gene matches.

This clone was seen a few times. J is TRBJ1-1 and V is TRBV25-1, with TRBD1 matching 7 bases. Germline loops: CDR1 MGHDK, CDR2 SYGVNS. This CDR3 region has 11 residues. The V gene end was trimmed by 6 bases and the J gene end by 8 bases; junction bases not matched to a gene: 3. The CDR3, as DNA: TGTGCCAGCAGGACAGGGAGGGAAGCTTTCTTT. Translation gives CASRTGREAFF. Combining the CDR3 with reference TRBV25-1 and TRBJ1-1 gives the whole variable domain EADIYQTPRYLVIGTGKKITLECSQTMGHDKMYWYQQDPGMELHLIHYSYGVNSTEKGDLSSESTVSRIRTEHFPLTLESARPSHTSQYLCASRTGREAFFGQGTRLTVV.

The V and J genes are TRBV19 and TRBJ1-2; 9 bases match TRBD1. J lost 5 bases, V lost 6 bases, and 7 bases had no gene match. The germline gives CDR1 LNHDA, CDR2 SQIVND (reference sequence). The CDR3 is made up of 14 amino acids. The CDR3 coding sequence is TGTGCCAGTAGGGGGACAGGGTACCTTTATGGCTACACCTTC. Residues: CASRGTGYLYGYTF. Supplemented by reference TRBV19 and TRBJ1-2, the full variable domain reads DGGITQSPKYLFRKEGQNVTLSCEQNLNHDAMYWYRQDPGQGLRLIYYSQIVNDFQKGDIAEGYSVSREKKESFPLTVTSAQKNPTAFYLCASRGTGYLYGYTFGSGTRLTVV.

Only a few counts were recorded for this clone. The chain couples TRBV6-6 to TRBJ1-5; 10 nucleotides align to TRBD1. The germline gives CDR1 MNHNY, CDR2 SVGAGI (reference sequence). With 4 bases clipped from V and 8 bases from J, the junction kept 8 bases outside the gene matches. This CDR3 comprises 15 residues. The CDR3 loop reads CASSSEGQGKKPQHF. The DNA of the CDR3 is TGTGCCAGCAGTTCCGAGGGACAGGGGAAAAAGCCCCAGCATTTT.

The chain couples TRBV7-9 to TRBJ1-2; no firm D call. V lost 0 bases to trimming and J lost 4 bases, with 12 bases between them. Germline V CDR1 and CDR2: SEHNR, FQNEAQ (reference sequence). The CDR3 sequence is 15 residues long. CDR3 sequence reads: CASSLARAGSYGYTF. The CDR3 DNA is TGTGCCAGCAGCTTAGCTCGTGCGGGATCCTATGGCTACACCTTC.

This rearrangement joins TRBV6-6 to TRBJ1-2; 10 bases map to TRBD1. The CDR3 covers 16 residues. Germline CDR1 MNHNY, CDR2 SVGAGI (reference sequence). V was clipped by 5 bases and J by 2 bases; unmatched bases: 8. The CDR3 DNA sequence: TGTGCCAGCAGTCGGGGCGGACAGGGGGTAAACTATGGCTACACCTTC. The encoded protein is CASSRGGQGVNYGYTF.

The chain uses TRBV29-1 and TRBJ1-6; a weak D match, TRBD1 (5 bases). The CDR3 has 13 amino acids. The V and J ends lost 4 bases and 8 bases respectively, with 12 bases between them. In germline, CDR1 is SQVTM, CDR2 ANQGSEA. The CDR3 coding sequence is TGCAGCGTTGCCAGGGACCGGGATTCACCCCTCCACTTT. It codes for CSVARDRDSPLHF.

The chain is built from TRBV7-2 and TRBJ2-7; D is unresolved. Trimming pared 5 bases from V and 2 bases from J, leaving 7 bases between. The germline CDR1 and CDR2 sequences are SGHTA and FQGNSA. The CDR3 length is 12 residues. This CDR3 reads CASSPSPYEQYF. The CDR3 DNA is TGTGCCAGCAGCCCGTCGCCCTACGAGCAGTACTTC.

This rearrangement joins TRBV15 to TRBJ2-2; TRBD1 matches 7 bases. From germline, CDR1 is LNHNV and CDR2 YYDKDF (reference sequence). The trim removed 4 bases at V and 2 bases at J, leaving 4 bases unmatched. This CDR3 has 15 residues. CDR3 loop: CATSNDRVNTGELFF. Here the CDR3 DNA reads TGTGCCACCAGCAATGACAGGGTAAACACCGGGGAGCTGTTTTTT.

V is TRBV19 and J is TRBJ1-2, with D unresolved. CDR1 is LNHDA, CDR2 SQIVND, per germline (reference sequence). The CDR3 covers 14 residues. V gave up 3 bases and J gave up 10 bases, with 18 bases separating them. CDR3 region: CASSMVPVGSSYTF. CDR3 DNA: TGTGCCAGTAGTATGGTGCCAGTTGGATCGTCCTACACCTTC.